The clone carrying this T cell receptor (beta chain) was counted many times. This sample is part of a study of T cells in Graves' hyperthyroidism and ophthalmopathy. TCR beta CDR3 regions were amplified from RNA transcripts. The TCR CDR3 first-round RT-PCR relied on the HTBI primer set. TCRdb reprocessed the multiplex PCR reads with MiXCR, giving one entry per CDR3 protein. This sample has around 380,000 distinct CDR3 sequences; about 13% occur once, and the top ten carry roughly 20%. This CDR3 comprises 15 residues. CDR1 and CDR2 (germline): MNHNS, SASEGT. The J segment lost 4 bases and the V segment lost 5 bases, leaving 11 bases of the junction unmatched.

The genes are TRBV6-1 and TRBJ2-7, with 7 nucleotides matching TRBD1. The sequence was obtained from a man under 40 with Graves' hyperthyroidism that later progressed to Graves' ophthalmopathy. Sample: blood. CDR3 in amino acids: CASSYVTGYSYEQYF. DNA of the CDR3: TGTGCCAGCAGTTACGTGACAGGGTATTCTTACGAGCAGTACTTC.